What follows are 22 T cell receptor beta chains derived from one specimen sequenced in a study of blood T cell repertoires in COVID-19. The protocol was immunoSEQ multiplex PCR, while the TCRdb copy is restricted to in-frame clones and leaves out a portion. The sample shows some 200,000 clones, about nine tenths of them seen only once. Material for sequencing was peripheral blood. These receptors all stem from a woman in her 70s with acute or convalescent COVID-19.

The rearrangement links TRBV11-2 to TRBJ2-7, with TRBD1 matching 8 bases. Losses at the gene ends were 5 bases for V and 7 bases for J; bases not matched to a gene: 7. There are 13 residues in the CDR3. Germline CDR1 and CDR2: SGHAT and FQNNGV. This CDR3 is CASSPGQGREQYF. The CDR3 DNA reads as TGTGCCAGCAGCCCAGGACAGGGCCGGGAGCAGTACTTC.

In this sample, this clone turned up a few times. This chain connects TRBV11-2 to TRBJ1-1; 7 bases agree with TRBD1. The CDR3 has 13 residues. Germline CDR1 reads SGHAT; CDR2 reads FQNNGV. J was trimmed by 1 base and V by 5 bases; bases with no gene match: 1. The CDR3 DNA reads TGTGCCAGCAGCCGACAGGGGAACACTGAAGCTTTCTTT. It translates to CASSRQGNTEAFF.

This clone was counted once. The chain recombines TRBV2 with TRBJ2-2; TRBD2 agrees at 10 bases. This CDR3 region has 14 residues. Germline trimming cut 9 bases from V and 4 bases from J; bases unmatched to any gene: 5. CDR1 and CDR2 (germline): SNHLY, FYNNEI. DNA of the CDR3: TGTGCCAGAGGTCTAGCGGGGGCCACCGGGGAGCTGTTTTTT. Residues: CARGLAGATGELFF.

This clone showed up just once. The V gene is TRBV5-1, the J gene TRBJ1-5; D is unresolved. CDR3 size: 13 residues. Germline V lookup: CDR1 SGHRS, CDR2 YFSETQ. Trimming left V 3 bases short and J 2 bases short, with 6 bases between. CDR3 loop: CASSSQGNQPQHF. As DNA, the CDR3 is TGCGCCAGCAGCTCCCAGGGCAATCAGCCCCAGCATTTT.

The chain links TRBV4-1 to TRBJ2-7; D might be TRBD2 (5 bases). The CDR3 sequence is 14 residues long. The germline CDR1 and CDR2 sequences are MGHRA and YSYEKL. Trimming removed 3 bases at V and 3 bases at J, with 12 bases between. CDR3 bases: TGCGCCAGCAGCCACGAGGGTGGTAGCTACGAGCAGTACTTC. It codes for CASSHEGGSYEQYF.

The genes are TRBV5-1 and TRBJ1-1; D possibly corresponds to TRBD1 (5 bases). Germline CDR1 SGHRS, CDR2 YFSETQ. Trimming removed 5 bases at V and 5 bases at J, with 16 bases between. CDR3 size: 14 residues. CDR3 sequence: CASSTTNSGTEAFF. The DNA of the CDR3 is TGCGCCAGCAGTACGACAAACTCAGGGACTGAAGCTTTCTTT. Variable domain in full (rest from reference TRBV5-1 and TRBJ1-1): KAGVTQTPRYLIKTRGQQVTLSCSPISGHRSVSWYQQTPGQGLQFLFEYFSETQRNKGNFPGRFSGRQFSNSRSEMNVSTLELGDSALYLCASSTTNSGTEAFFGQGTRLTVV.

The chain carries TRBV10-1 and TRBJ1-1; 7 bases align to TRBD1. The CDR3 length is 14 residues. The germline CDR1 and CDR2 sequences are WNHNN and SYGVQD (reference sequence). Trimming took 0 bases from V and 9 from J; bases not matched to a gene: 7. CDR3 sequence (DNA): TGCGCCAGCAGTGAGTCATCTCGGACAGGACAAGCTTTCTTT. Encoded protein: CASSESSRTGQAFF.

The chain links TRBV7-2 to TRBJ1-2; D is undetermined. This CDR3 region has 12 residues. Trimming cost V 8 bases and J 4 bases, with 11 bases left between them. Germline V gene data show CDR1 as SGHTA and CDR2 as FQGNSA. The CDR3 is CASGRPPYGYTF. The CDR3 DNA follows: TGTGCCAGCGGCAGGCCGCCCTATGGCTACACCTTC.

The CDR3, as DNA: TGTGCCAGCGGACGGCCGGGGTCAACTAATGAAAAACTGTTTTTT. It yields the protein CASGRPGSTNEKLFF. The chain links TRBV6-5 to TRBJ1-4; D is ambiguous. Trimming left V 8 bases short and J 0 bases short, with 13 bases between. The germline gives CDR1 MNHEY, CDR2 SVGAGI. The CDR3 sequence is 15 residues long.

The chain recombines TRBV7-6 with TRBJ1-1, with D possibly being TRBD1 (5 bases). The ends were cut back, 7 bases at V and 3 bases at J, with 9 bases in the middle. The CDR3 sequence is 12 residues long. The germline V gene has CDR1 SGHVS and CDR2 FNYEAQ. This chain's CDR3 is CASTRRDTEAFF. The CDR3 bases are TGTGCCAGCACCCGCAGGGACACTGAAGCTTTCTTT.

The chain combines TRBV19 with TRBJ2-5, with 9 bases matching TRBD1. This CDR3 has 16 residues. Germline V gene lookup returns CDR1 LNHDA and CDR2 SQIVND (reference sequence). The trim removed 5 bases at V and 3 bases at J, leaving 10 bases unmatched. Here the CDR3 reads CASSSWTGAREETQYF. The CDR3 region has the DNA TGTGCCAGTAGTTCCTGGACAGGGGCTCGGGAAGAGACCCAGTACTTC.

The V gene is TRBV11-3, the J gene TRBJ1-1; weak D call: TRBD1 (5 bases). The CDR3 loop spans 13 amino acids. From germline, CDR1 is SGHNT and CDR2 YENEEA. V was pared by 2 bases and J by 5 bases, with 9 bases between. The CDR3 spells CASSLKGATEAFF. The DNA for the CDR3 is TGTGCCAGCAGCTTAAAAGGGGCGACTGAAGCTTTCTTT.

J is TRBJ1-1 and V is TRBV10-3; D not certain. V was pared by 1 base and J by 3 bases, with 12 bases between. Germline lookup yields CDR1 ENHRY and CDR2 SYGVKD. This CDR3 is 15 amino acids long. CDR3 protein: CAISEWEGRDTEAFF. The DNA of the CDR3 is TGTGCCATCAGTGAGTGGGAGGGTCGAGACACTGAAGCTTTCTTT.

The J gene is TRBJ2-1, the V gene TRBV27; D perhaps matches TRBD1 (6 bases). Looked up from germline, CDR1 is MNHEY and CDR2 is SMNVEV (reference sequence). The CDR3 has 16 residues. V was pared by 3 bases and J by 4 bases, with 16 bases between. The CDR3, as DNA: TGTGCCAGCAGTTTTTTGTCGACAGGTCGATACAATGAGCAGTTCTTC. Its translation is CASSFLSTGRYNEQFF.

The chain couples TRBV29-1 to TRBJ2-3; 7 bases map to TRBD1. The V gene end was trimmed by 3 bases and the J gene end by 0 bases; junction bases not matched to a gene: 6. The CDR3 has 15 amino acids. Germline V gives CDR1 SQVTM, CDR2 ANQGSEA. The CDR3 bases are TGCAGCGTTGAGGACAGGATCACTAGCACAGATACGCAGTATTTT. As protein: CSVEDRITSTDTQYF.

The chain has TRBV2 and TRBJ1-1; maybe TRBD1 (5 bases). The germline CDR1 and CDR2 sequences are SNHLY and FYNNEI. Trimming cost V 5 bases and J 3 bases, with 10 bases left between them. This CDR3 has 13 amino acids. The CDR3 nucleotides are TGTGCCAGCAGTTCTACAGGATACACTGAAGCTTTCTTT. Encoded protein: CASSSTGYTEAFF. Full variable domain (rest looked up from reference TRBV2 and TRBJ1-1): EPEVTQTPSHQVTQMGQEVILRCVPISNHLYFYWYRQILGQKVEFLVSFYNNEISEKSEIFDDQFSVERPDGSNFTLKIRSTKLEDSAMYFCASSSTGYTEAFFGQGTRLTVV.

The chain uses TRBV4-1 and TRBJ1-6; D may be TRBD1 (6 bases). Germline loops: CDR1 MGHRA, CDR2 YSYEKL. Between the trimmed V and J ends, which lost 0 bases and 5 bases, there was a span of 11 bases. The CDR3 runs to 16 residues. Here the CDR3 reads CASSQDGQWNNSPLHF. In nucleotides, the CDR3 is TGCGCCAGCAGCCAAGACGGACAGTGGAATAATTCACCCCTCCACTTT.

The rearrangement links TRBV18 to TRBJ2-6, with TRBD1 as a possible D gene (5 bases). Looked up from germline, CDR1 is KGHSH and CDR2 is LQKENI. CDR3 length: 17 residues. V shed 1 base and J shed 0 bases, with 10 bases lying between them. The CDR3 sequence: CASSPQQGLSGANVLTF. The DNA of the CDR3 is TGTGCCAGCTCACCACAGCAGGGCCTCTCTGGGGCCAACGTCCTGACTTTC.

The chain uses TRBV5-4 and TRBJ2-7; the match to TRBD2 covers 7 bases. In germline, CDR1 is SGHNT, CDR2 YYREEE (reference sequence). The CDR3 contains 13 residues. The V segment lost 3 bases and the J segment 2 bases; nucleotides outside the gene matches: 2. The CDR3 reads CASSSSGTYEQYF. CDR3 bases: TGTGCCAGCAGCTCTAGCGGAACCTACGAGCAGTACTTC.

The genes are TRBV9 and TRBJ2-2, with a tentative D call TRBD2 (6 bases). Trimming left V 3 bases short and J 3 bases short, with 9 bases between. CDR3 length equals 14 residues. Germline assignment: CDR1 SGDLS and CDR2 YYNGEE. As DNA, the CDR3 is TGTGCCAGCAGCGGGGGGACTCACACCGGGGAGCTGTTTTTT. Residues: CASSGGTHTGELFF.

The rearrangement links TRBV24-1 to TRBJ2-6; maybe TRBD1 (6 bases). The CDR3 is 16 amino acids. V dropped 5 bases and J dropped 1 base, with 11 bases sitting between them. The germline V gene has CDR1 KGHDR and CDR2 SFDVKD. The CDR3 DNA reads as TGTGCCACCAGTGGTACAGGGCCTTCTGGGGCCAACGTCCTGACTTTC. Its translation: CATSGTGPSGANVLTF.

The chain uses TRBV6-5 and TRBJ1-1, with a weak D call TRBD1 (5 bases). This CDR3 contains 13 residues. The V gene lost 7 bases and the J gene lost 5 bases, with 14 bases spanning the gap. The germline CDR1 and CDR2 sequences are MNHEY and SVGAGI. CDR3 bases: TGTGCCAGCATTCCGGCAGGGCGGACTGAAGCTTTCTTT. This encodes CASIPAGRTEAFF.